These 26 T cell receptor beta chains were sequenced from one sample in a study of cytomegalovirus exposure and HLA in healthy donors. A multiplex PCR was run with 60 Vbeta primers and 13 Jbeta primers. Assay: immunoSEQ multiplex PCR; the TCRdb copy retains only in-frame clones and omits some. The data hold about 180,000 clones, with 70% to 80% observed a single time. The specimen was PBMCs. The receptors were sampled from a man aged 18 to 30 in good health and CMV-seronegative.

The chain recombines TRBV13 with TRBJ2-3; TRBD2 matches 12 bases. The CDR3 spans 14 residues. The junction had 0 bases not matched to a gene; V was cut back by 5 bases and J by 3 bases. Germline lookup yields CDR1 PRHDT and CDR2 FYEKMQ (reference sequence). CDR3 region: CASSGTSGTDTQYF. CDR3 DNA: TGTGCCAGCAGCGGGACTAGCGGGACAGATACGCAGTATTTT.

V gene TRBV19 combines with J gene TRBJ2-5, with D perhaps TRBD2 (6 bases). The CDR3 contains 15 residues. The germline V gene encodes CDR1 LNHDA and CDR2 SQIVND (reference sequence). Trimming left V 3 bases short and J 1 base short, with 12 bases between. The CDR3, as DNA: TGTGCCAGTAGTATTGGGGCCGGGGGCCAAGAGACCCAGTACTTC. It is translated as CASSIGAGGQETQYF.

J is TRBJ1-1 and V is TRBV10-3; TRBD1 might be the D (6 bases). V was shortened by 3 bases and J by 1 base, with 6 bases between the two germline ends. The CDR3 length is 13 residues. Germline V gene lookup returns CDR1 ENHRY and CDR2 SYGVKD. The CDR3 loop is CAISEGGNTEAFF. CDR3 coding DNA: TGTGCCATCAGTGAAGGGGGGAACACTGAAGCTTTCTTT.

The CDR3 DNA is TGTGCCAGCAGCTTATTAGGAGGGGCTGAAGCTTTCTTT. Translation: CASSLLGGAEAFF. V gene TRBV7-3 combines with J gene TRBJ1-1; D may be TRBD1 (5 bases). From germline, CDR1 is SGHTA and CDR2 FQGTGA. V lost 2 bases and J lost 6, with 10 bases in between. The CDR3 is 13 amino acids.

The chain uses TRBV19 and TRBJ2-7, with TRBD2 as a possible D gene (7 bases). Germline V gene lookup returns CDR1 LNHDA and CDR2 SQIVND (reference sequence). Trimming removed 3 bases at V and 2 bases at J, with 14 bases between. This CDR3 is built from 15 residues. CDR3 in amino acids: CASSMGRGAAYEQYF. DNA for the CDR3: TGTGCCAGTAGTATGGGTCGGGGGGCGGCCTACGAGCAGTACTTC.

CDR3 sequence reads: CAWSSGTSDTDTQYF. The CDR3 DNA is TGTGCCTGGAGTTCGGGGACTAGCGACACAGATACGCAGTATTTT. The genes are TRBV30 and TRBJ2-3; TRBD2 agrees at 10 bases. Germline CDR1 and CDR2: GTSNPN and SVGIG (reference sequence). The CDR3 covers 15 residues. Trimming cost V 2 bases and J 2 bases; bases outside gene matches: 4.

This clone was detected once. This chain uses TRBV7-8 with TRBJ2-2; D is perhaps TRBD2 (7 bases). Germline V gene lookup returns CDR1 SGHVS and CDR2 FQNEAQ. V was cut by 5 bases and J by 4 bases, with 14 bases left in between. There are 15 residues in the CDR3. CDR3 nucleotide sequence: TGTGCCAGCAGCGGTCGGGGGGCCTCCACCGGGGAGCTGTTTTTT. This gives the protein CASSGRGASTGELFF.

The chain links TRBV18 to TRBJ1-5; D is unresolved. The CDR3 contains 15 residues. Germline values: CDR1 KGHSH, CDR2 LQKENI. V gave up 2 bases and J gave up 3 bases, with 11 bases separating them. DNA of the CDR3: TGTGCCAGCTCACCAAGCGGTAAACTCAATCAGCCCCAGCATTTT. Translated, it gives CASSPSGKLNQPQHF.

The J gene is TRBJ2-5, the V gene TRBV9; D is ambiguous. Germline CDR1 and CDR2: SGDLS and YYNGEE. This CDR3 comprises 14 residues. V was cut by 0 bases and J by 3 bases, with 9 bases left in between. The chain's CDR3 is CASSVEEYKETQYF. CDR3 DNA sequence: TGTGCCAGCAGCGTAGAGGAGTACAAAGAGACCCAGTACTTC.

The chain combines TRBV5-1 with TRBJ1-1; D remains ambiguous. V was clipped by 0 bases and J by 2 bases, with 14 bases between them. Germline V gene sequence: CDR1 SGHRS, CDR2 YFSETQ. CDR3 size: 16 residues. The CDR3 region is CASSLELAAVNTEAFF. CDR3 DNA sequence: TGCGCCAGCAGCTTGGAATTAGCAGCGGTAAACACTGAAGCTTTCTTT.

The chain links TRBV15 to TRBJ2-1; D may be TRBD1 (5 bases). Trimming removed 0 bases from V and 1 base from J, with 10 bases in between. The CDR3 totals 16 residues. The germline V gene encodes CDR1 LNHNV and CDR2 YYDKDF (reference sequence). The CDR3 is CATSRDPQGSYNEQFF. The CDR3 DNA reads TGTGCCACCAGCAGAGATCCGCAGGGTTCCTACAATGAGCAGTTCTTC. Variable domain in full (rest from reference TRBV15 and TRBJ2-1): DAMVIQNPRYQVTQFGKPVTLSCSQTLNHNVMYWYQQKSSQAPKLLFHYYDKDFNNEADTPDNFQSRRPNTSFCFLDIRSPGLGDTAMYLCATSRDPQGSYNEQFFGPGTRLTVL.

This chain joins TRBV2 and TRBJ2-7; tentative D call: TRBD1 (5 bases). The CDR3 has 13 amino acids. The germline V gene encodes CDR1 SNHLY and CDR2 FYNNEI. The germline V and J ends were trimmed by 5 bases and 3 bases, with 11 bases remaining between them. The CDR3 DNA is TGTGCCAGCAGTCAGGGTATGGTCTACGAGCAGTACTTC. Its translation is CASSQGMVYEQYF.

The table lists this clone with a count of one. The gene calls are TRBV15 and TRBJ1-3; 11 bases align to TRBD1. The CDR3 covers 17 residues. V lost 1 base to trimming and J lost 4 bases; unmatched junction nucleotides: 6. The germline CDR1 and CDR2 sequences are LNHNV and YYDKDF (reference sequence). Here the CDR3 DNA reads TGTGCCACCAGCAGAGGGACAGGGGGCGATCAGGGAAACACCATATATTTT. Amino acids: CATSRGTGGDQGNTIYF.

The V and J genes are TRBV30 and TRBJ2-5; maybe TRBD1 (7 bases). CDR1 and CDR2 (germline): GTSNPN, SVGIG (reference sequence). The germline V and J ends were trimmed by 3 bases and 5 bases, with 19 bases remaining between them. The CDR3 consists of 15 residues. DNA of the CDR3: TGTGCCTGGAGCCCGGGGGTAGGGGGCCTCGAGACCCAGTACTTC. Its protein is CAWSPGVGGLETQYF.

CDR3 amino acids: CASSSFDSAEPDTQYF. The CDR3 bases are TGTGCCAGCAGTTCTTTCGACAGTGCGGAGCCAGATACGCAGTATTTT. The chain combines TRBV27 with TRBJ2-3; tentative D call: TRBD1 (5 bases). Germline CDR1 reads MNHEY; CDR2 reads SMNVEV (reference sequence). CDR3 size: 16 residues. V shed 4 bases and J shed 4 bases, with 18 bases lying between them.

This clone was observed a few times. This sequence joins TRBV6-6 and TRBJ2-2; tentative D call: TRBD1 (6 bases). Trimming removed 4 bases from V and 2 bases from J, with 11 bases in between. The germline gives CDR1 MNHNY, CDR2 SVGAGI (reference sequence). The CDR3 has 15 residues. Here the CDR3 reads CASSFQGINTGELFF. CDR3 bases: TGTGCCAGCAGTTTCCAGGGGATAAACACCGGGGAGCTGTTTTTT.

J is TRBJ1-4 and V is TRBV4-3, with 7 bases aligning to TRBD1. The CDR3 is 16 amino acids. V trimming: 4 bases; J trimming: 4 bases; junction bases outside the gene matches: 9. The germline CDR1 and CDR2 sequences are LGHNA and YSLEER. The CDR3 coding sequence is TGCGCCAGCAGCCCCCAGTACGGGACAGTTAATGAAAAACTGTTTTTT. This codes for CASSPQYGTVNEKLFF.

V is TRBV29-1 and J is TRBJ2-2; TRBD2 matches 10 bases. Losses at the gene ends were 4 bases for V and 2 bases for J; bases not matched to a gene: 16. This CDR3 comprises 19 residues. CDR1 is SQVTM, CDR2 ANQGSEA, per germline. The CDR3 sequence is CSVGRTTSGKRSNTGELFF. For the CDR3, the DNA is TGCAGCGTTGGCAGGACAACTAGCGGGAAGAGGTCCAACACCGGGGAGCTGTTTTTT.

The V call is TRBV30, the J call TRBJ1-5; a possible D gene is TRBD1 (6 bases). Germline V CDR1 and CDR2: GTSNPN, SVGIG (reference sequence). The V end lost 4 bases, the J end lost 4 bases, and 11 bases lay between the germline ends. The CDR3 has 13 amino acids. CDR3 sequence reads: CAWNEGGNQPQHF. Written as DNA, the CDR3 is TGTGCCTGGAATGAGGGGGGGAATCAGCCCCAGCATTTT. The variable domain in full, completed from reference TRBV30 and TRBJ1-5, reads SQTIHQWPATLVQPVGSPLSLECTVEGTSNPNLYWYRQAAGRGLQLLFYSVGIGQISSEVPQNLSASRPQDRQFILSSKKLLLSDSGFYLCAWNEGGNQPQHFGDGTRLSIL.

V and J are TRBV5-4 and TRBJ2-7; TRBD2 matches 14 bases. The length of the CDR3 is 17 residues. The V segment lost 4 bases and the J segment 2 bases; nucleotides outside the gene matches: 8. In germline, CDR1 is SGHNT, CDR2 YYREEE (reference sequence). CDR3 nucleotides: TGTGCCAGCAGCATAAGACTAGCGGGGGGGCTAGCCTACGAGCAGTACTTC. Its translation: CASSIRLAGGLAYEQYF.

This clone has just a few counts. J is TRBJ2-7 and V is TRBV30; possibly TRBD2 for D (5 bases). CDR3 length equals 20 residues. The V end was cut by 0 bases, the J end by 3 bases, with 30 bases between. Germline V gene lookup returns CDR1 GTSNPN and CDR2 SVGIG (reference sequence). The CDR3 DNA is TGTGCCTGGAGTGTGACTACTACTGCTGACTTCCTAACGGGGATCTACGAGCAGTACTTC. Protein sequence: CAWSVTTTADFLTGIYEQYF. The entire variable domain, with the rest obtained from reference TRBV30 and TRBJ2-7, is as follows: SQTIHQWPATLVQPVGSPLSLECTVEGTSNPNLYWYRQAAGRGLQLLFYSVGIGQISSEVPQNLSASRPQDRQFILSSKKLLLSDSGFYLCAWSVTTTADFLTGIYEQYFGPGTRLTVT.

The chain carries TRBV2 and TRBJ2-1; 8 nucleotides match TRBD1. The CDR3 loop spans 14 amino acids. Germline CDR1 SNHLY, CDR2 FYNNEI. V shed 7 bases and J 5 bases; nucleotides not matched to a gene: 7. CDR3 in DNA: TGTGCCAGCAAGAGGGACAGGCCCAACAATGAGCAGTTCTTC. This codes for CASKRDRPNNEQFF.

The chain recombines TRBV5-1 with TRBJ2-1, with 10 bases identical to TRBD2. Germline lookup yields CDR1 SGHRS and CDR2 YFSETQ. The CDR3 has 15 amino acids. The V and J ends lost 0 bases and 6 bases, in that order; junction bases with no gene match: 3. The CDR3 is CASSLGAGGPNEQFF. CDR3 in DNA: TGCGCCAGCAGCTTGGGAGCGGGAGGGCCCAATGAGCAGTTCTTC.

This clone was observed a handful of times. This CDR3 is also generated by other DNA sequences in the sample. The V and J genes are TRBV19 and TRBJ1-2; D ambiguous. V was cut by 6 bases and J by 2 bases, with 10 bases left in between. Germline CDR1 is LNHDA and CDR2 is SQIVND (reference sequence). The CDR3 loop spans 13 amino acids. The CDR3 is CASSIRENYGYTF. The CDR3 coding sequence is TGTGCCAGTAGCATTAGGGAGAACTATGGCTACACCTTC.

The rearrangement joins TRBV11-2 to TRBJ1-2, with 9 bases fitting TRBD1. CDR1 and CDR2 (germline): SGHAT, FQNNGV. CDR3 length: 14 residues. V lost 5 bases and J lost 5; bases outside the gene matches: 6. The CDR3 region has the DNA TGTGCCAGCAGCCCGCGGACAGGGGTATATGGCTACACCTTC. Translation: CASSPRTGVYGYTF.

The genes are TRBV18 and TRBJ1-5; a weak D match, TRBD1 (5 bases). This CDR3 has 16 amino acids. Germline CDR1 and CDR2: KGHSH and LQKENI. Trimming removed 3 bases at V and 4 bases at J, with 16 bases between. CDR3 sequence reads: CASSPSGVSGNQPQHF. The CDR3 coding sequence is TGTGCCAGCTCACCCTCGGGGGTATCGGGGAATCAGCCCCAGCATTTT.